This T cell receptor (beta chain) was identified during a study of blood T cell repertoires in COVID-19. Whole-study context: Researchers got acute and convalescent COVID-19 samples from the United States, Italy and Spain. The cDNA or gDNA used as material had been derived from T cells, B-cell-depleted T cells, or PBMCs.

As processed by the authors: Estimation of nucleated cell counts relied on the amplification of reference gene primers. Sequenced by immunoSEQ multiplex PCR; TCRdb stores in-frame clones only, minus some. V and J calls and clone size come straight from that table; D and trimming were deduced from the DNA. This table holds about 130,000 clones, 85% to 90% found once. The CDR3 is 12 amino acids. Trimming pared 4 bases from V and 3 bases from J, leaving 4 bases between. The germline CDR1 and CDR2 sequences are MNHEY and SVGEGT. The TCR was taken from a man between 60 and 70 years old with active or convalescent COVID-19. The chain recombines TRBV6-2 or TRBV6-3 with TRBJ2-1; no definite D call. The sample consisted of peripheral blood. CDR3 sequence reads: CASSSLYNEQFF. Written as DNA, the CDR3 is TGTGCCAGCAGTTCCCTCTACAATGAGCAGTTCTTC.